This TCR beta chain was sequenced for a study of T-cell memory formation after mild COVID-19. On the study more broadly: TCR clustering was largely donor specific.

V trimming: 4 bases; J trimming: 4 bases; junction bases outside the gene matches: 6. The CDR3 covers 15 residues. Germline V CDR1 and CDR2: MNHNS, SASEGT. TCRdb recomputed calls from the 5' RACE reads with MiXCR, one row per CDR3 protein. This repertoire shows roughly 250,000 distinct CDR3 sequences, over 15% found once; its top ten account for approximately 3.5%. This chain uses TRBV6-1 with TRBJ1-3, with 8 nucleotides matching TRBD1. The material sequenced was PBMCs or a T cell subset sorted from them (not recorded which). The receptor was isolated from a young man who had mild COVID-19 (a few samples of this study predate the infection). Cell type and time point are not known. The CDR3 DNA is TGTGCCAGCAGTGGACAGGGGAGACGGGGAAACACCATATATTTT. This sequence encodes CASSGQGRRGNTIYF.